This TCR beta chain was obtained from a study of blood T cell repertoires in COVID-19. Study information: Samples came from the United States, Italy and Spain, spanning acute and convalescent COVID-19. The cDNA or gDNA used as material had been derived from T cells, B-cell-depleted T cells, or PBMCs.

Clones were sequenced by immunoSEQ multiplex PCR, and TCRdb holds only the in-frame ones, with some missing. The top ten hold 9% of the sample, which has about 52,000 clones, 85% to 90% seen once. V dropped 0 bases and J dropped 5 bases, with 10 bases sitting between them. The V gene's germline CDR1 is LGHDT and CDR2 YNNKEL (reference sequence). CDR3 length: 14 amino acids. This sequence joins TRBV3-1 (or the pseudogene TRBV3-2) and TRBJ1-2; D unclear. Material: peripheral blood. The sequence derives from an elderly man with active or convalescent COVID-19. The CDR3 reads CASSQERGTYGYTF. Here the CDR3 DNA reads TGTGCCAGCAGCCAAGAACGGGGAACTTATGGCTACACCTTC.